The clone carrying this TCR beta chain was seen many times. Its specificity is not known. The germline CDR1 and CDR2 sequences are MNHNS and SASEGT. The CDR3 consists of 12 residues. Germline trimming cut 10 bases from V and 6 bases from J; bases unmatched to any gene: 7. The data were obtained in a study of PD-L1 blockade in urothelial cancer. Study summary: Atezolizumab at 1,200 mg intravenously every 3 weeks was started by patients in 2014. Blood was analyzed 3 weeks (second dose) and 6 weeks after treatment start. General observations from the study: Better progression-free and overall survival followed lower pretreatment blood clonality.

Time point of the sample: pretreatment peripheral blood. TCRdb's copy holds only in-frame clones and misses some; the assay was immunoSEQ multiplex PCR. This sample carries some 63,000 clones, roughly 76% of them seen once, and the ten largest clones take 5.7%. Specimen: PBMCs, collected around atezolizumab (anti-PD-L1) treatment. This clonotype was obtained from a man between 65 and 80 years old with urothelial cancer. J is TRBJ2-3 and V is TRBV6-1; 7 nucleotides match TRBD1. CDR3 sequence: CATAAQGDTQYF. Here the CDR3 DNA reads TGTGCCACTGCGGCACAGGGGGATACGCAGTATTTT.